The 20 T cell receptor beta chains presented below share a single source sample, sequenced in a study of blood T cell repertoires in COVID-19. TCRdb's copy holds only in-frame clones and misses some; the assay was immunoSEQ multiplex PCR. The sample consists of some 14,000 clones, around 84% of them appearing once. The sample consisted of peripheral blood. Receptors originate from a man aged 45-65 years with active COVID-19.

The chain links TRBV30 to TRBJ2-7, with 8 bases fitting TRBD2. Trimming cost V 3 bases and J 4 bases; bases outside gene matches: 11. Germline lookup yields CDR1 GTSNPN and CDR2 SVGIG (reference sequence). The CDR3 covers 15 residues. CDR3 sequence reads: CAWSDPAGGSYEQYF. The CDR3 DNA reads as TGTGCCTGGAGCGACCCCGCGGGGGGCTCATACGAGCAGTACTTC. The entire variable domain, with the rest obtained from reference TRBV30 and TRBJ2-7, is as follows: SQTIHQWPATLVQPVGSPLSLECTVEGTSNPNLYWYRQAAGRGLQLLFYSVGIGQISSEVPQNLSASRPQDRQFILSSKKLLLSDSGFYLCAWSDPAGGSYEQYFGPGTRLTVT.

This clone was seen once. The V gene is TRBV27, the J gene TRBJ2-7, with a weak D call TRBD1 (5 bases). Per the germline V gene, CDR1 is MNHEY and CDR2 is SMNVEV (reference sequence). This CDR3 is built from 14 residues. V lost 5 bases to trimming and J lost 0 bases, with 11 bases between them. The chain's CDR3 is CASSPWGSSYEQYF. The DNA for the CDR3 is TGTGCCAGCAGTCCCTGGGGCAGCTCCTACGAGCAGTACTTC.

The chain is built from TRBV3-1 (or the pseudogene TRBV3-2) and TRBJ2-1; the match to TRBD2 covers 16 bases. The germline V gene encodes CDR1 LGHDT and CDR2 YNNKEL (reference sequence). The CDR3 has 19 residues. Trimming took 3 bases from V and 9 from J; bases not matched to a gene: 14. The CDR3, as DNA: TGTGCCAGCAGCCAGTACAACTACCCGGGGACTAGCGGGAGGGGTGAGCAGTTCTTC. Encoded protein: CASSQYNYPGTSGRGEQFF.

This chain connects TRBV13 to TRBJ2-7, with TRBD1 matching 7 bases. Germline values: CDR1 PRHDT, CDR2 FYEKMQ (reference sequence). After removal of 5 bases from V and 1 base from J, the junction contained 5 bases not matched to a gene. The CDR3 totals 14 residues. Here the CDR3 DNA reads TGTGCCAGCAGCGTGGGACAGCCATCCTACGAGCAGTACTTC. As protein: CASSVGQPSYEQYF.

The genes are TRBV6-5 and TRBJ1-4; D is unresolved. The CDR3 extends over 15 amino acids. Deletions cut 2 bases from V and 8 bases from J, with 15 bases between. From germline, CDR1 is MNHEY and CDR2 SVGAGI. This chain's CDR3 is CASSYRTEGYEKLFF. In DNA form, the CDR3 reads TGTGCCAGCAGTTACAGGACGGAGGGATACGAAAAACTGTTTTTT.

In its sample, this clone was seen a few times. This chain connects TRBV7-8 to TRBJ1-1; D is ambiguous. With 0 bases removed from V and 3 bases from J, the gap between germline ends came to 11 bases. Germline assignment: CDR1 SGHVS and CDR2 FQNEAQ. CDR3 length: 15 amino acids. The CDR3: CASSLAEGYYTEAFF. The CDR3 nucleotides read TGTGCCAGCAGCTTAGCCGAGGGTTACTACACTGAAGCTTTCTTT.

In its sample, this clone was seen a few times. This CDR3 reads CARGGDETGELFF. The CDR3, as DNA: TGTGCCAGAGGGGGCGATGAAACCGGGGAGCTGTTTTTT. This rearrangement joins TRBV11-3 to TRBJ2-2; TRBD1 matches at 7 bases. V trimming: 9 bases; J trimming: 5 bases; junction bases outside the gene matches: 6. This CDR3 is 13 amino acids long. Germline V gene lookup returns CDR1 SGHNT and CDR2 YENEEA.

CDR3 sequence: CASSLRYLRYEQYF. The CDR3 coding sequence is TGTGCCAGCAGCTTGCGGTATCTGCGTTACGAGCAGTACTTC. J is TRBJ2-7 and V is TRBV5-6; D gene ambiguous. V was clipped by 1 base and J by 4 bases, with 12 bases between them. Germline V gene data show CDR1 as SGHDT and CDR2 as YYEEEE. The CDR3 runs 14 residues. The full variable domain, completed using reference TRBV5-6 and TRBJ2-7, is DAGVTQSPTHLIKTRGQQVTLRCSPKSGHDTVSWYQQALGQGPQFIFQYYEEEERQRGNFPDRFSGHQFPNYSSELNVNALLLGDSALYLCASSLRYLRYEQYFGPGTRLTVT.

The rearrangement joins TRBV27 to TRBJ1-4; 8 positions match TRBD1. The CDR3 has 17 residues. J gave up 0 bases and V 3 bases, and 6 bases lay outside the gene matches. In germline, CDR1 is MNHEY, CDR2 SMNVEV (reference sequence). The CDR3 protein is CASSFQMDRATNEKLFF. The CDR3 bases are TGTGCCAGCAGTTTCCAGATGGACAGGGCAACTAATGAAAAACTGTTTTTT.

This chain joins TRBV12-2 and TRBJ1-3; the table assigns TRBD1, which was not confirmed against the DNA. TRBV12-2 is shown as a pseudogene. The CDR3 covers 15 residues. The CDR3 loop reads CASRIDRDKGNTIYF. Written as DNA, the CDR3 is TGTGCAAGTCGCATCGACAGGGACAAAGGAAACACCATATATTTT.

The V call is TRBV7-4, the J call TRBJ1-5; D possibly corresponds to TRBD1 (6 bases). CDR3 length: 15 residues. Germline loops: CDR1 SGHVT, CDR2 SQSDAQ. Trimming shortened V by 3 bases and J by 3 bases, and 12 bases separated the two germline ends. The CDR3 DNA follows: TGTGCCAGCAGCTTGGACAGTTTACTCAATCAGCCCCAGCATTTT. It yields the protein CASSLDSLLNQPQHF. The full variable domain, rest sourced from reference TRBV7-4 and TRBJ1-5, is GAGVSQSPRYKVAKRGRDVALRCDSISGHVTLYWYRQTLGQGSEVLTYSQSDAQRDKSGRPSGRFSAERPERSVSTLKIQRTEQGDSAVYLCASSLDSLLNQPQHFGDGTRLSIL.

The CDR3 sequence is CATSRAGRGKAFF. For the CDR3, the DNA is TGTGCCACCAGCAGAGCCGGCAGGGGAAAGGCTTTCTTT. This chain connects TRBV15 to TRBJ1-1, with TRBD1 as a possible D gene (6 bases). The V end lost 1 base, the J end lost 11 bases, and 14 bases lay between the germline ends. The germline V gene encodes CDR1 LNHNV and CDR2 YYDKDF (reference sequence). This CDR3 has 13 residues.

The genes are TRBV27 and TRBJ2-7; 8 bases are a match to TRBD2. Germline CDR1 MNHEY, CDR2 SMNVEV (reference sequence). CDR3 size: 14 residues. J lost 3 bases, V lost 10 bases, and 11 bases had no gene match. CDR3 DNA: TGTGCCACCCGGGGACGTCGGGAGGGCTACGAGCAGTACTTC. This gives the protein CATRGRREGYEQYF.

The chain combines TRBV5-4 with TRBJ2-1, with 15 bases that match TRBD2. Germline assignment: CDR1 SGHNT and CDR2 YYREEE (reference sequence). Trimming removed 6 bases from V and 9 bases from J; junction bases left unmatched: 10. The CDR3 has 16 residues. The CDR3 reads CASTPGLAGGGGEQFF. CDR3 nucleotides: TGTGCCAGCACTCCGGGACTAGCGGGAGGCGGGGGTGAGCAGTTCTTC.

This chain links TRBV6-1 with TRBJ2-2; no clear D gene. CDR1 MNHNS and CDR2 SASEGT come from the germline V gene. This CDR3 comprises 13 residues. Deletions cut 2 bases from V and 5 bases from J, with 6 bases between. Here the CDR3 reads CASSELETGELFF. DNA of the CDR3: TGTGCCAGCAGTGAATTGGAGACCGGGGAGCTGTTTTTT.

The chain links TRBV24-1 to TRBJ2-1, with 9 bases lining up with TRBD2. Trimming cost V 2 bases and J 10 bases; bases outside gene matches: 2. Per the germline V gene, CDR1 is KGHDR and CDR2 is SFDVKD. This CDR3 is built from 13 residues. CDR3 coding DNA: TGTGCCACCAGTGATTCAAGCGGGAGGGAGCAGTTCTTC. Protein product: CATSDSSGREQFF.

The V gene is TRBV4-1, the J gene TRBJ2-7, with 7 nucleotides matching TRBD2. Germline loops: CDR1 MGHRA, CDR2 YSYEKL. This CDR3 region has 14 residues. V was pared by 1 base and J by 3 bases, with 3 bases of the junction left unmatched. The CDR3 protein is CASSQGPSGYEQYF. CDR3 bases: TGCGCCAGCAGCCAAGGGCCTAGCGGCTACGAGCAGTACTTC.

The V gene is TRBV27, the J gene TRBJ1-4, with 9 bases matching TRBD1. After removal of 6 bases from V and 6 bases from J, the junction contained 5 bases not matched to a gene. The CDR3 consists of 14 residues. The germline gives CDR1 MNHEY, CDR2 SMNVEV (reference sequence). In nucleotides, the CDR3 is TGTGCCAGCAGGGGGACAGGGTGGGATGAAAAACTGTTTTTT. Its protein is CASRGTGWDEKLFF.

The chain carries TRBV5-1 and TRBJ2-3; 7 bases are a match to TRBD2. The CDR3 covers 15 residues. Germline assignment: CDR1 SGHRS and CDR2 YFSETQ. V lost 0 bases to trimming and J lost 3 bases; unmatched junction nucleotides: 4. CDR3 sequence (DNA): TGCGCCAGCAGCTTGGTGGGGAGGGGTACAGATACGCAGTATTTT. Translation: CASSLVGRGTDTQYF.

The J gene is TRBJ2-1, the V gene TRBV3-1 (or the pseudogene TRBV3-2); tentative D call: TRBD2 (5 bases). Trimming stripped 0 bases from V and 0 bases from J, with 12 bases between. Germline values: CDR1 LGHDT, CDR2 YNNKEL (reference sequence). The CDR3 covers 17 residues. The CDR3 loop is CASSQEGAEDSYNEQFF. CDR3 in DNA: TGTGCCAGCAGCCAAGAGGGAGCGGAGGACTCCTACAATGAGCAGTTCTTC.